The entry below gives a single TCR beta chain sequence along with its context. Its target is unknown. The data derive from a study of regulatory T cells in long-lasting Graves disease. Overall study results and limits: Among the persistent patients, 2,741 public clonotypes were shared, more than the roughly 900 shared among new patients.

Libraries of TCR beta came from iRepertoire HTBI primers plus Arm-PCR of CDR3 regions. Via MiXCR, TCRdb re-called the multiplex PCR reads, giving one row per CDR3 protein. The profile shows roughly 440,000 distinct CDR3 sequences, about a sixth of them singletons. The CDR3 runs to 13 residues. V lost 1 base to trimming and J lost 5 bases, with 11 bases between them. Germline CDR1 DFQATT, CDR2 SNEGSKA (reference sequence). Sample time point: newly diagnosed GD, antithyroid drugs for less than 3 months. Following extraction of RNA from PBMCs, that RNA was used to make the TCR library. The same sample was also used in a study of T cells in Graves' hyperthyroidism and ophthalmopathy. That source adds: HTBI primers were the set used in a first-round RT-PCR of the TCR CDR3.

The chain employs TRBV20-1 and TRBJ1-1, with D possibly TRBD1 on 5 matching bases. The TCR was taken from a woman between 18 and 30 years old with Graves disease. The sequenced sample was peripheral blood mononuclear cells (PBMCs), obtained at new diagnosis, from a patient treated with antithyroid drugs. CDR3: CSARVTWGTEAFF. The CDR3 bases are TGCAGTGCTAGAGTGACGTGGGGGACTGAAGCTTTCTTT.